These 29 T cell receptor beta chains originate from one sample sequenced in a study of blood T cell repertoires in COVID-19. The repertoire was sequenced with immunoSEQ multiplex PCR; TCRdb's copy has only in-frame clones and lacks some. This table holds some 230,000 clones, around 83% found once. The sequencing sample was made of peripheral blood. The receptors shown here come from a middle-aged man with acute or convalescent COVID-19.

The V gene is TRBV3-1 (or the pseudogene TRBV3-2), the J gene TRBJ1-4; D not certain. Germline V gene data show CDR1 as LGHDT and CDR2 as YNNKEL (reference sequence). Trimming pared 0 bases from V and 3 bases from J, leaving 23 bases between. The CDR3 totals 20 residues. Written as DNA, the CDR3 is TGTGCCAGCAGCCAAGACATTCCAGGAACGACCCGTGAAGCTAATGAAAAACTGTTTTTT. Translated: CASSQDIPGTTREANEKLFF.

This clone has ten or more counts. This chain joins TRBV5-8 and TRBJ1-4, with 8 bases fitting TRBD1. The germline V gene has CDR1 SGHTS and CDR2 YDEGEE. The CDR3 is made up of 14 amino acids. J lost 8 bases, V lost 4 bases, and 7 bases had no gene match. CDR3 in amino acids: CASSLQGVREKLFF. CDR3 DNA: TGTGCCAGCAGCCTACAGGGGGTGCGGGAAAAACTGTTTTTT.

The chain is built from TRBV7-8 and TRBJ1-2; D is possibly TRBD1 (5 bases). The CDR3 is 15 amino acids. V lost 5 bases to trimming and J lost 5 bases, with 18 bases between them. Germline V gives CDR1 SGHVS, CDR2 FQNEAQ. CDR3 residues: CASSTPSPGGYGYTF. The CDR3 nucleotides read TGTGCCAGCAGCACACCATCCCCCGGGGGGTATGGCTACACCTTC.

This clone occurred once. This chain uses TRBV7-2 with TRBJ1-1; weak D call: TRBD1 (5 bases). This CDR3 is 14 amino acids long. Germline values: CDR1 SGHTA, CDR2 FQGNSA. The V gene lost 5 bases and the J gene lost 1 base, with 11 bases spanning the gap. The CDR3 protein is CASSLMGGNTEAFF. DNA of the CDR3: TGTGCCAGCAGCCTGATGGGGGGGAACACTGAAGCTTTCTTT.

The CDR3 coding sequence is TGTGCCAGCAGTTTCCAGGGGGCCACTGAAGCTTTCTTT. Translation gives CASSFQGATEAFF. The chain links TRBV27 to TRBJ1-1; TRBD1 matches 8 bases. This CDR3 region has 13 residues. The ends lost 3 bases at V and 4 bases at J; junction bases unmatched: 1. CDR1 and CDR2 (germline): MNHEY, SMNVEV (reference sequence).

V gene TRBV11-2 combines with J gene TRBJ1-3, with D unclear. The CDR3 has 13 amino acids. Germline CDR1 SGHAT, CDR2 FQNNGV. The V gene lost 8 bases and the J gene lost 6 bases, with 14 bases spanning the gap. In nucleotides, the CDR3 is TGTGCCAGCCTAGGGAGGCAGTCAAACACCATATATTTT. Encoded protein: CASLGRQSNTIYF.

The CDR3 DNA sequence: TGTGCCAGCAGTGAGGGAGTAGCGGGGGGAAGCTCAGATACGCAGTATTTT. Translation: CASSEGVAGGSSDTQYF. This chain links TRBV7-9 with TRBJ2-3; 10 bases agree with TRBD2. The trim removed 6 bases at V and 4 bases at J, leaving 13 bases unmatched. The germline CDR1 and CDR2 sequences are SEHNR and FQNEAQ (reference sequence). CDR3 length: 17 amino acids.

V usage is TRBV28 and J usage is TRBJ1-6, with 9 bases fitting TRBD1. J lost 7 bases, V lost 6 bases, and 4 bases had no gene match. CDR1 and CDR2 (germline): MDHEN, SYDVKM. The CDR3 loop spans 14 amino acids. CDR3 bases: TGTGCCAGCAGCTGGGACAGGGAGAATTCACCCCTCCACTTT. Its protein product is CASSWDRENSPLHF.

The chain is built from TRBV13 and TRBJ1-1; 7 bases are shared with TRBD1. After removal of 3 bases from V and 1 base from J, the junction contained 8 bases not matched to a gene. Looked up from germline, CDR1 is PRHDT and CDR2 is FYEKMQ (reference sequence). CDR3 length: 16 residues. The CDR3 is CASSFFRTGPNTEAFF. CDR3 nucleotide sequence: TGTGCCAGCAGCTTCTTCCGGACAGGCCCGAACACTGAAGCTTTCTTT.

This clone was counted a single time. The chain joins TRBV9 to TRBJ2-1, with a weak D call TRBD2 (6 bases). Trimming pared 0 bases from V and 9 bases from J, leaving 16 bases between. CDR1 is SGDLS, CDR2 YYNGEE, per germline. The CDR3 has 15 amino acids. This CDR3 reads CASSVGDFGGTEQFF. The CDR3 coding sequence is TGTGCCAGCAGCGTAGGGGACTTTGGGGGTACTGAGCAGTTCTTC.

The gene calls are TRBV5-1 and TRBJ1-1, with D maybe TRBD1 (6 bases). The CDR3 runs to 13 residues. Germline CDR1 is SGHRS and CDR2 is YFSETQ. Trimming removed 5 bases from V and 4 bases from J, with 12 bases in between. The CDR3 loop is CASRSQGTTEAFF. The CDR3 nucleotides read TGCGCCAGCAGGAGCCAGGGGACCACTGAAGCTTTCTTT.

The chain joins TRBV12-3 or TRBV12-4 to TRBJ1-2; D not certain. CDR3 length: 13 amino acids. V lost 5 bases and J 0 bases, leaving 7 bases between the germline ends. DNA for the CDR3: TGTGCCAGCAGTACTACCGCTAACTATGGCTACACCTTC. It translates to CASSTTANYGYTF.

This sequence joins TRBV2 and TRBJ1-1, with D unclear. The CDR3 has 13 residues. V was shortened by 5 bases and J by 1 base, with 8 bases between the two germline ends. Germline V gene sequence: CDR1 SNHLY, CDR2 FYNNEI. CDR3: CASSTNSNTEAFF. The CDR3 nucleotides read TGTGCCAGCAGTACTAACTCGAACACTGAAGCTTTCTTT.

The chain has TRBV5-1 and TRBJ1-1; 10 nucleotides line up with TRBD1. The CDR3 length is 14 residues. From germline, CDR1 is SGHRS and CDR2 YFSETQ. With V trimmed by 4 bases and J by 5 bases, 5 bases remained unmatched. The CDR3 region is CASSTGQGRTEAFF. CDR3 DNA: TGCGCCAGCAGCACGGGACAGGGGAGGACTGAAGCTTTCTTT.

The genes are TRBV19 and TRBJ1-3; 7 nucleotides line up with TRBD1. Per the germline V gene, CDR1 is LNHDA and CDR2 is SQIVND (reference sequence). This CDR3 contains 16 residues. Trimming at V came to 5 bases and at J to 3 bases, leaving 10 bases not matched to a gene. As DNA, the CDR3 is TGTGCCAGTAGTTCAAGCAGGGGGATCAGTGGAAACACCATATATTTT. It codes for CASSSSRGISGNTIYF.

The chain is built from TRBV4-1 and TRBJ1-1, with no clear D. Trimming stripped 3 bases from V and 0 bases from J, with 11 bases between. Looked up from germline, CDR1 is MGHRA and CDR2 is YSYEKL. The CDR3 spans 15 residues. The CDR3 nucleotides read TGCGCCAGCAGCCATCCTGAGGGCCTGAACACTGAAGCTTTCTTT. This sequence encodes CASSHPEGLNTEAFF.

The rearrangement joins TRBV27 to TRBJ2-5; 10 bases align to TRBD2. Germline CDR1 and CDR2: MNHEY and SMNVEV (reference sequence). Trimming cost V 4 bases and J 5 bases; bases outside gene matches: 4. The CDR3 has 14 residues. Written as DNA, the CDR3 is TGTGCCAGCAGTTCCGGGACTAGCGTGGAGACCCAGTACTTC. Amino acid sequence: CASSSGTSVETQYF.

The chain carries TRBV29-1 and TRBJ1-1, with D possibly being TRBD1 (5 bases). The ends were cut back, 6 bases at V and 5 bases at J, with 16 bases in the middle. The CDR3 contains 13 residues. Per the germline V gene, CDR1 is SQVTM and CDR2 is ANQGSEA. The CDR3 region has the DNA TGCAGCGTAGAACAGGCCCCTGGGACTGAAGCTTTCTTT. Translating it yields CSVEQAPGTEAFF.

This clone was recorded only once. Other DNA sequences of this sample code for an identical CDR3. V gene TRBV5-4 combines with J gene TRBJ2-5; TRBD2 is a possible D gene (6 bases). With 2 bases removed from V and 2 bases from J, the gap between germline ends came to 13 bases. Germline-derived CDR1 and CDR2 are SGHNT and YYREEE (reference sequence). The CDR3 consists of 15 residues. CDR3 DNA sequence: TGTGCCAGCAGCTTAAGTGGGGGACTTCAAGAGACCCAGTACTTC. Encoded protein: CASSLSGGLQETQYF.

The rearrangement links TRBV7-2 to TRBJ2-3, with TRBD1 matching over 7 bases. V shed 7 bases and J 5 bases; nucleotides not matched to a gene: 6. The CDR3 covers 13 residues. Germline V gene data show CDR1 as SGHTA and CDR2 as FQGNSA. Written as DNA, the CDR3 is TGTGCCAGCAAAAGGGGGCAGGGAGATACGCAGTATTTT. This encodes CASKRGQGDTQYF.

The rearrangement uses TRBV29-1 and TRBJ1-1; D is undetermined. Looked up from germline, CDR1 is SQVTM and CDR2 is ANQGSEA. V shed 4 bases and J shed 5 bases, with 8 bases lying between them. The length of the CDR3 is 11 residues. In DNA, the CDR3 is TGCAGCGTTGTTTTATTGACTGAAGCTTTCTTT. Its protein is CSVVLLTEAFF. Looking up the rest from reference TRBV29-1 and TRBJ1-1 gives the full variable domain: SAVISQKPSRDICQRGTSLTIQCQVDSQVTMMFWYRQQPGQSLTLIATANQGSEATYESGFVIDKFPISRPNLTFSTLTVSNMSPEDSSIYLCSVVLLTEAFFGQGTRLTVV.

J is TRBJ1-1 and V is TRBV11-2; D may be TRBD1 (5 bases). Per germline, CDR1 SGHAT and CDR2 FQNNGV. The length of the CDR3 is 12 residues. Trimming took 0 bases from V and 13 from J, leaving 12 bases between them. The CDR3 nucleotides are TGTGCCAGCAGCTTAGATGCAGGGTCGGTTTTCTTT. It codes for CASSLDAGSVFF.

CDR3 sequence reads: CARGQGVRDGYTF. The CDR3 region has the DNA TGTGCCAGAGGACAGGGAGTTAGAGATGGCTACACCTTC. The chain couples TRBV19 to TRBJ1-2, with 8 bases that match TRBD1. The trim removed 9 bases at V and 6 bases at J, leaving 9 bases unmatched. The CDR3 is 13 amino acids. Germline V gene sequence: CDR1 LNHDA, CDR2 SQIVND (reference sequence). Full variable domain (rest looked up from reference TRBV19 and TRBJ1-2): DGGITQSPKYLFRKEGQNVTLSCEQNLNHDAMYWYRQDPGQGLRLIYYSQIVNDFQKGDIAEGYSVSREKKESFPLTVTSAQKNPTAFYLCARGQGVRDGYTFGSGTRLTVV.

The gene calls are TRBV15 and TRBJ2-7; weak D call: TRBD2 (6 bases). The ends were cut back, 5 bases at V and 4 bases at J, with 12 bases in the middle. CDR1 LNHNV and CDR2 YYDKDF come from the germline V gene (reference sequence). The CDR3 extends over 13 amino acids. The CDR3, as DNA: TGTGCCACCAGCGGCGGGGAGATGTACGAGCAGTACTTC. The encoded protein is CATSGGEMYEQYF.

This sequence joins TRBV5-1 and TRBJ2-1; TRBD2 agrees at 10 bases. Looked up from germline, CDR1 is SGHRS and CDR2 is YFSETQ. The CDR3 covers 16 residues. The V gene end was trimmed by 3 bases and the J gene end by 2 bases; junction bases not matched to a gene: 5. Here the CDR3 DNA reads TGCGCCAGCAGCTCCTTAGCGGGGGGCACCTACAATGAGCAGTTCTTC. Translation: CASSSLAGGTYNEQFF.

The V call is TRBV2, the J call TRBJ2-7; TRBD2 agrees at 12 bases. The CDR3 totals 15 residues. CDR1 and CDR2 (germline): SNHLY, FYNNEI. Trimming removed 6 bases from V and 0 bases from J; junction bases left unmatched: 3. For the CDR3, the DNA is TGTGCCAGCAGACGACTAGCGGGGGCCTCCTACGAGCAGTACTTC. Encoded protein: CASRRLAGASYEQYF.

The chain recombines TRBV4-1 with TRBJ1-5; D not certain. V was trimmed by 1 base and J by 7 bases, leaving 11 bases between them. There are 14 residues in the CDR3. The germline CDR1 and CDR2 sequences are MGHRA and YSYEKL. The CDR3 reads CASSQGSSGQPQHF. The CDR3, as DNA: TGCGCCAGCAGCCAAGGATCAAGCGGGCAGCCCCAGCATTTT.

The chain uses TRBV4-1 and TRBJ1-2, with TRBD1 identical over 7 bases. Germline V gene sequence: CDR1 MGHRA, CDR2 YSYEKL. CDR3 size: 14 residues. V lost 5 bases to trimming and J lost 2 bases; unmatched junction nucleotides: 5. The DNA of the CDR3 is TGCGCCAGCAGCTCTCAGACAGGGAACTATGGCTACACCTTC. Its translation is CASSSQTGNYGYTF.

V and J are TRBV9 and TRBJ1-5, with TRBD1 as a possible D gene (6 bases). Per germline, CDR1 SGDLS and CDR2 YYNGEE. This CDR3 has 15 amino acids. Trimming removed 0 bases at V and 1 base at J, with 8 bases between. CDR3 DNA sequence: TGTGCCAGCAGCGTAGCAGGGGACAGCAATCAGCCCCAGCATTTT. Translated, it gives CASSVAGDSNQPQHF.